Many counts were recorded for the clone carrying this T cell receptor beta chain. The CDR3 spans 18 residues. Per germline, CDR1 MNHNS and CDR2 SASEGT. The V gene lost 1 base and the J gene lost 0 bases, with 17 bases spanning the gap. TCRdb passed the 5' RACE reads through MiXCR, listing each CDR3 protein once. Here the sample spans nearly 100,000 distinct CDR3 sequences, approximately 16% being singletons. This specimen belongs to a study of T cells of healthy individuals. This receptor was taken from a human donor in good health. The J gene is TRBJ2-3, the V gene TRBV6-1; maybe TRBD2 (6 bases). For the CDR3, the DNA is TGTGCCAGCAGTGAAGGACCCTTTGGCGGGACCAGCACAGATACGCAGTATTTT. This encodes CASSEGPFGGTSTDTQYF.